This is a list of T cell receptor beta chains from one sample in a study of CD8 T cells in ankylosing spondylitis. TCRdb re-analysed the 5' RACE reads in MiXCR, keeping a single row per CDR3 protein. The data contain 200,000 to 250,000 distinct CDR3 sequences, about 17% of them seen just once; the ten biggest clones take up about 44%. Sequencing used blood, either unsorted or a sorted T cell fraction (not recorded which). The receptors here all came from a male donor with ankylosing spondylitis. The conserved cysteine and the conserved F or W are not part of the CDR3 here. The size field is filled for only some rows; it gives once, few, many or a size class.

v_gene	j_gene	abundance	CDR3aa
TRBV4-1	TRBJ1-2	many	ASSQDLGTGPALGYGYT
TRBV29-1	TRBJ2-7	NA	SVEADRGTYEQY
TRBV6-1	TRBJ2-5	NA	ASSPIRAGETQY
TRBV20-1	TRBJ2-7	few	SARAGTSGTTPSYEQY
TRBV4-1	TRBJ2-7	NA	ASSQDRDDGEQY
TRBV12-3/TRBV12-4	TRBJ2-6	NA	ASSSPRDRYSGANVLT
TRBV12-3/TRBV12-4	TRBJ1-3	many	ASSAGTAGNTIY
TRBV11-2	TRBJ1-4	NA	ASSATNEKLF
TRBV5-1	TRBJ2-2	NA	ASSFAERLEGSGELF
TRBV7-9	TRBJ2-1	few	ASSSGLAPYNEQF
TRBV21-1	TRBJ1-1	NA	ASSKDPLGVGAEAF
TRBV12-3/TRBV12-4	TRBJ1-5	few	ASSEQGDLQPQH
TRBV5-1	TRBJ1-2	NA	ASSLGQGAAGYGYT
TRBV29-1	TRBJ2-3	many	SGEGEGTDTQY
TRBV4-1	TRBJ2-1	many	ASSQESGSYNEQF
TRBV9	TRBJ2-7	NA	ASSRGEYEQY
TRBV15	TRBJ2-3	NA	ATRDQGDTQY
TRBV7-9	TRBJ2-1	NA	ASISGENNEQF
TRBV27	TRBJ1-3	NA	ASSLDRTGNTIY
TRBV4-3	TRBJ2-7	few	ASSQDLAGIYEQY
TRBV30	TRBJ1-1	NA	AWTLTLGGEAF
TRBV28	TRBJ1-2	NA	ASSLGRLGYGYT
TRBV12-3/TRBV12-4	TRBJ2-3	NA	ASSSLAAGAPDTQY
TRBV29-1	TRBJ2-7	NA	SVEEAGAYEQY
TRBV7-9	TRBJ2-7	NA	ASSLTSGVSYEQY
TRBV10-3	TRBJ2-1	many	AISEDPGRLAGVTSYNEQF
TRBV29-1	TRBJ2-1	NA	SVLATDRSSYNEQF
TRBV11-3	TRBJ2-2	NA	ASSPAKGQINTGELF
TRBV11-2	TRBJ1-1	few	ASSQWDTEAF
TRBV4-1	TRBJ2-7	many	ASSQGGFFSYEQY
TRBV6-1	TRBJ2-7	NA	ASRGQGTHEQY
TRBV29-1	TRBJ2-1	NA	SVDSGASYNEQF
TRBV13	TRBJ1-2	NA	ASSGLGGYGYT
TRBV2	TRBJ2-1	few	ASSHTGDGYNEQF
TRBV11-1	TRBJ2-2	NA	ASSLDPWTSGISGELF
TRBV13	TRBJ2-5	NA	ASSSGQGTQETQY
TRBV19	TRBJ1-1	NA	ASSMGAFEAF
TRBV29-1	TRBJ2-1	many	SAPGHPSDEQF
TRBV9	TRBJ2-1	NA	ASSVFPTPGGQYNEQF
TRBV9	TRBJ2-5	NA	ASSVEGAGVETQY
TRBV5-1	TRBJ1-1	many	ASMLGAGITNTEAF
TRBV24-1	TRBJ2-2	once	ATSDLRGALGTGELF
TRBV4-1	TRBJ2-7	NA	ASSVRGGGQGEQY
TRBV9	TRBJ2-5	few	ATLGPPVWAGTQY
TRBV9	TRBJ2-7	few	ASSVGGAVYEQY